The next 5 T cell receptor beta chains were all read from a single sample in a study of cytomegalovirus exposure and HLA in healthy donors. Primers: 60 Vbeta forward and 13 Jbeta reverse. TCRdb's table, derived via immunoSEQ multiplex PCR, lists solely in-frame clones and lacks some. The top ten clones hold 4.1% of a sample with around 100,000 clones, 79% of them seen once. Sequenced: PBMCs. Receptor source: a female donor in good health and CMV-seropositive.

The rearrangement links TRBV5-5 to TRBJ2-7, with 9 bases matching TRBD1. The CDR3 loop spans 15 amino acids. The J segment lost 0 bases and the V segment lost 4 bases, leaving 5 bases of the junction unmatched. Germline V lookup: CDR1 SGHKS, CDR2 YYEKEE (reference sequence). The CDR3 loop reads CASSGGQGFSYEQYF. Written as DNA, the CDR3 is TGTGCCAGCAGCGGGGGACAGGGATTCTCCTACGAGCAGTACTTC.

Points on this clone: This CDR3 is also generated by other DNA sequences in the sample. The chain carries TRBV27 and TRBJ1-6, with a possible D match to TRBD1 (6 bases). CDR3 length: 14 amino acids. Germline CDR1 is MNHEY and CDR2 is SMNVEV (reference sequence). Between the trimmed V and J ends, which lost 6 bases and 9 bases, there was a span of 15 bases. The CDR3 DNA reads TGTGCCAGCAGGACAGGAGCACTTCCTTCACCCCTCCACTTT. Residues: CASRTGALPSPLHF.

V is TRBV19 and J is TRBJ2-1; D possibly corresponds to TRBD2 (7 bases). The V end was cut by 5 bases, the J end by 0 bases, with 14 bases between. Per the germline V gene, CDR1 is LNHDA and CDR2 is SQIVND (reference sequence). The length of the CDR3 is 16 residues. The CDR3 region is CASSRMGGGSYNEQFF. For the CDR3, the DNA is TGTGCCAGTAGTCGAATGGGAGGGGGCTCCTACAATGAGCAGTTCTTC.

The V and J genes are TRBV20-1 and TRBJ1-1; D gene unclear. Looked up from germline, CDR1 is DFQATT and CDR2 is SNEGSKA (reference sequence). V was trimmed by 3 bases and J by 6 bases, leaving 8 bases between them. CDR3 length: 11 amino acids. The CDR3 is CSARRSAEAFF. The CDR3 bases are TGCAGTGCTAGGCGTAGCGCTGAAGCTTTCTTT.

The CDR3 sequence: CASSGTGGTEAFF. CDR3 coding DNA: TGCGCCAGCAGCGGCACCGGGGGAACTGAAGCTTTCTTT. The rearrangement uses TRBV5-1 and TRBJ1-1, with a possible D match to TRBD1 (5 bases). CDR1 and CDR2 from the germline V gene are SGHRS and YFSETQ. V lost 4 bases to trimming and J lost 5 bases, with 12 bases between them. The CDR3 extends over 13 amino acids.